The 15 T cell receptor beta chains reported below all come from one sample, sequenced in a study of T-cell memory formation after mild COVID-19. MiXCR, run by TCRdb on the 5' RACE reads, gives a single entry per CDR3 protein. The sample contains approximately 60,000 distinct CDR3 sequences, 9.3% of which appear only once. Sequenced sample: PBMCs or a T cell subset sorted from them (not recorded which). The receptors derive from a man aged 18 to 35 who had mild COVID-19 (a few samples of this study predate the infection). Cell type and time point are not known.

This sequence joins TRBV6-2 or TRBV6-3 and TRBJ2-7; D call uncertain. This CDR3 spans 14 amino acids. Germline assignment: CDR1 MNHEY and CDR2 SVGEGT. Trimming pared 2 bases from V and 0 bases from J, leaving 8 bases between. CDR3 nucleotides: TGTGCCAGCAGTTACGGACGAGGCTCCTACGAGCAGTACGTC. This translates into CASSYGRGSYEQYV.

In its sample, this clonotype was seen many times. V usage is TRBV3-1 and J usage is TRBJ2-7; no clear D. Trimming stripped 1 base from V and 0 bases from J, with 7 bases between. CDR3 length: 14 amino acids. Germline CDR1 is LGHDT and CDR2 is YNNKEL (reference sequence). The CDR3 DNA reads as TGTGCCAGCAGCCAAGTTCCGGCCTCCTACGAGCAGTACTTC. Amino acid sequence: CASSQVPASYEQYF.

The chain couples TRBV5-7 to TRBJ2-1; possible D gene TRBD2, 6 bases. TRBV5-7 is assigned to the ORF class and has an uncertain function. The CDR3 has 16 residues. The V gene lost 5 bases and the J gene lost 9 bases, with 24 bases spanning the gap. CDR3 in DNA: TGTGCCAGCAGGACGGGCGGGGATTTTCACTCGTGTGAGCAGTTCTTC. Translated, it gives CASRTGGDFHSCEQFF.

This clonotype was counted between two and nine times. V usage is TRBV27 and J usage is TRBJ1-6; D is possibly TRBD1 (6 bases). From germline, CDR1 is MNHEY and CDR2 SMNVEV (reference sequence). The CDR3 runs to 17 residues. The V end lost 2 bases, the J end lost 9 bases, and 20 bases lay between the germline ends. The CDR3 bases are TGTGCCAGCAGTTTAAAGGTCCCGGACAGTCGCCCTTCACCCCTCCACTTT. Translation gives CASSLKVPDSRPSPLHF.

This clonotype was picked up a small number of times. The chain employs TRBV27 and TRBJ2-1; 9 bases agree with TRBD1. V lost 3 bases to trimming and J lost 2 bases; unmatched junction nucleotides: 8. This CDR3 has 17 residues. Germline V gene sequence: CDR1 MNHEY, CDR2 SMNVEV (reference sequence). This CDR3 is CASSFLTGGLAYNEQFF. As DNA, the CDR3 is TGTGCCAGCAGTTTCCTGACAGGGGGGTTAGCCTACAATGAGCAGTTCTTC.

This clonotype was seen a handful of times. The V and J genes are TRBV20-1 and TRBJ1-2; TRBD1 is a possible D gene (6 bases). Germline V gene sequence: CDR1 DFQATT, CDR2 SNEGSKA (reference sequence). V lost 1 base and J 0 bases, leaving 18 bases between the germline ends. The CDR3 covers 17 residues. DNA of the CDR3: TGCAGTGCTAGAGCGGGTGGGGGGCGTCGAGCTAACTATGGCTACACCTTC. Translated, it gives CSARAGGGRRANYGYTF.

The chain has TRBV9 and TRBJ1-5; the D is unclear. Deletions cut 0 bases from V and 4 bases from J, with 17 bases between. Looked up from germline, CDR1 is SGDLS and CDR2 is YYNGEE. The CDR3 totals 17 residues. For the CDR3, the DNA is TGTGCCAGCAGCGTAGGGACGGGAACTGGGGAAAATCAGCCCCAGCATTTT. This sequence encodes CASSVGTGTGENQPQHF.

J is TRBJ2-3 and V is TRBV6-6; 14 bases align to TRBD2. Germline CDR1 reads MNHNY; CDR2 reads SVGAGI (reference sequence). This CDR3 is built from 15 residues. V shed 6 bases and J 6 bases; nucleotides not matched to a gene: 5. CDR3 sequence reads: CASRVTSGGADTQYF. The CDR3 DNA is TGTGCCAGCAGGGTGACTAGCGGGGGGGCGGATACGCAGTATTTT.

The chain couples TRBV4-3 to TRBJ2-4, with D perhaps matching TRBD2 (5 bases). V was trimmed by 0 bases and J by 4 bases, leaving 10 bases between them. The CDR3 is made up of 15 amino acids. Germline loops: CDR1 LGHNA, CDR2 YSLEER. CDR3 nucleotide sequence: TGCGCCAGCAGCCAAGATCGAGGGAATAAAAACATTCAGTACTTC. Its protein product is CASSQDRGNKNIQYF.

This clonotype was detected many times. The chain employs TRBV28 and TRBJ2-3, with D unresolved. Trimming shortened V by 10 bases and J by 2 bases, and 10 bases separated the two germline ends. This CDR3 has 12 amino acids. Germline V gives CDR1 MDHEN, CDR2 SYDVKM. The CDR3 DNA sequence: TGTGCCACAAATGTTTACACAGATACGCAGTATTTT. As protein: CATNVYTDTQYF. Looking up the rest from reference TRBV28 and TRBJ2-3 gives the full variable domain: DVKVTQSSRYLVKRTGEKVFLECVQDMDHENMFWYRQDPGLGLRLIYFSYDVKMKEKGDIPEGYSVSREKKERFSLILESASTNQTSMYLCATNVYTDTQYFGPGTRLTVL.

The chain is built from TRBV12-3 or TRBV12-4 and TRBJ2-3; a possible D gene is TRBD2 (5 bases). This CDR3 is 15 amino acids long. The germline V and J ends were trimmed by 3 bases and 0 bases, with 10 bases remaining between them. CDR3 coding DNA: TGTGCCAGCAGTTTGAGGGTGGCAAGCACAGATACGCAGTATTTT. Protein sequence: CASSLRVASTDTQYF.

The V gene is TRBV11-2, the J gene TRBJ2-1; 8 bases line up with TRBD2. The length of the CDR3 is 17 residues. Looked up from germline, CDR1 is SGHAT and CDR2 is FQNNGV. V lost 2 bases, J lost 8 bases, and 14 bases stayed unmatched. The CDR3, as DNA: TGTGCCAGCAGCTTAAGACGATTGTCGGGGGGGAGCCATGAGCAGTTCTTC. Residues: CASSLRRLSGGSHEQFF.

This clonotype was picked up a small number of times. CDR3 in amino acids: CASSQERVTARRAFF. DNA of the CDR3: TGCGCCAGCAGCCAAGAAAGGGTGACAGCGAGGAGAGCTTTCTTT. This chain links TRBV4-3 with TRBJ1-1, with a possible D match to TRBD1 (5 bases). The CDR3 sequence is 15 residues long. The germline CDR1 and CDR2 sequences are LGHNA and YSLEER. Deletions cut 0 bases from V and 10 bases from J, with 18 bases between.

This clonotype was observed a few times. The V and J genes are TRBV7-2 and TRBJ1-1; 7 bases line up with TRBD1. The CDR3 is 16 residues long. The germline gives CDR1 SGHTA, CDR2 FQGNSA. Trimming removed 4 bases from V and 1 base from J; junction bases left unmatched: 9. In nucleotides, the CDR3 is TGTGCCAGCAGCTACCGGCAGGGGGGTGGGAACACTGAAGCTTTCTTT. Amino acid sequence: CASSYRQGGGNTEAFF. The full variable domain, rest sourced from reference TRBV7-2 and TRBJ1-1, is GAGVSQSPSNKVTEKGKDVELRCDPISGHTALYWYRQSLGQGLEFLIYFQGNSAPDKSGLPSDRFSAERTGGSVSTLTIQRTQQEDSAVYLCASSYRQGGGNTEAFFGQGTRLTVV.

This clonotype came up a few times. V and J are TRBV10-3 and TRBJ1-2; D call uncertain. Germline CDR1 is ENHRY and CDR2 is SYGVKD. The V end lost 0 bases, the J end lost 2 bases, and 7 bases lay between the germline ends. The CDR3 is made up of 14 amino acids. CDR3 loop: CAISESANNYGYTF. The CDR3 nucleotides are TGTGCCATCAGTGAGTCGGCCAACAACTATGGCTACACCTTC.